This is a list of T cell receptor beta chains from one sample in a study of immune evolution from preneoplasia to lung adenocarcinoma. Produced via immunoSEQ multiplex PCR; TCRdb's table is partial and in-frame only. The data show 10,000 or so clones, roughly 85% seen once. Input material: FFPE minimally invasive lung adenocarcinoma tissue. The source is a person aged 70 to 80 with lung adenocarcinoma. Each CDR3 is given with its conserved first and last residue. Each record gives: V gene, J gene, CDR3 protein.

TRBV5-4	TRBJ2-1	CASSLFGGGASSYNEQFF
TRBV2	TRBJ1-1	CASSEARYNTEAFF
TRBV27	TRBJ1-6	CASSPGSSYNSPLHF
TRBV2	TRBJ1-1	CASSGKGGNTEAFF
TRBV5-4	TRBJ2-5	CASSLAGGLQETQYF
TRBV5-5	TRBJ1-2	CASSLSSGGNYGYTF
TRBV28	TRBJ1-2	CASSLTNYGYTF
TRBV15	TRBJ2-3	CATSRGSFRGGSTDTQYF
TRBV13	TRBJ1-6	CASSLGQGGSPLHF
TRBV30	TRBJ1-5	CAWSPPLVNSNQPQHF
TRBV5-1	TRBJ2-2	CASSLEGGAGELFF
TRBV6-1	TRBJ1-1	CASRAGTEAFF
TRBV13	TRBJ2-1	CASSSSLQGALEQFF
TRBV5-4	TRBJ1-1	CASSLKPDEAFF
TRBV28	TRBJ1-6	CASSPPTVTPLHF
TRBV7-9	TRBJ2-2	CASSWDLNTGELFF
TRBV15	TRBJ1-3	CATSRDTVSGNTIYF
TRBV7-8	TRBJ2-7	CASSLTSPYEQYF
TRBV4-1	TRBJ1-1	CASSQGRSQGSTEAFF
TRBV19	TRBJ1-2	CASSYRGNYGYTF
TRBV2	TRBJ2-5	CASSLSRETQYF
TRBV7-3	TRBJ2-3	CASSLQYTDTQYF
TRBV6-5	TRBJ2-1	CASSGQGTDEQFF
TRBV6-5	TRBJ2-7	CASIRDTAYEQYF
TRBV7-3	TRBJ2-2	CASSFRMGAGELFF
TRBV6-1	TRBJ1-6	CASSELGGSSPLHF
TRBV7-9	TRBJ2-7	CAVGRGGYEQYF
TRBV4-1	TRBJ1-5	CASSQEVREGPQHF
TRBV30	TRBJ2-4	CAWSYWQARGNIQYF
TRBV19	TRBJ1-4	CASSALQGFNEKLFF
TRBV6-1	TRBJ1-5	CASSEDSGSNQPQHF
TRBV6-5	TRBJ2-1	CASSYSGGVVDNEQFF
TRBV11-3	TRBJ2-3	CASSSGTSGDTDTQYF
TRBV30	TRBJ1-6	CAWSVGRGTSPLHF